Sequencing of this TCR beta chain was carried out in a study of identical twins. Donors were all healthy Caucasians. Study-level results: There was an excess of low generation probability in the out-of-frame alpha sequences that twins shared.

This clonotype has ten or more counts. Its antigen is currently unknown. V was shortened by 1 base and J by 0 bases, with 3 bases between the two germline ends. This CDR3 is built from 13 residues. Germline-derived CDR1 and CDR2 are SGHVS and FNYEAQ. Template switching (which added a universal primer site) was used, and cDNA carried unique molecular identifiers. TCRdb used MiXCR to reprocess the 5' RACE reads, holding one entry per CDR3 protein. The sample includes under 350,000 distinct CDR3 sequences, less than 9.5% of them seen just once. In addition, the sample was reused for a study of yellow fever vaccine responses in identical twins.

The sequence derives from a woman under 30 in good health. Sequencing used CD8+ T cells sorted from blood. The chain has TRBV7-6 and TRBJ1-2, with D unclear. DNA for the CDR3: TGTGCCAGCAGCTTAGAGACTAACTATGGCTACACCTTC. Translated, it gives CASSLETNYGYTF.